This T cell receptor beta chain was captured in a study of beta chain features in type 1 diabetes. Study-level results: All four CD4+ subsets of Type 1 diabetes patients contained TCRB CDR3s that were moderately but significantly shorter.

In total, each donor contributed a single heparinised blood draw that averaged about 100 mL. The entirety of the isolated RNA underwent reverse transcription, so expressed TCRB transcripts were sequenced. Produced via immunoSEQ multiplex PCR; TCRdb's table is partial and in-frame only. The data hold around 340,000 clones, with approximately 9.7% observed a single time. Worth noting for this clone: Its antigen is still unknown.

The V gene end was trimmed by 5 bases and the J gene end by 4 bases; junction bases not matched to a gene: 8. This CDR3 region has 15 residues. The germline V gene encodes CDR1 MNHEY and CDR2 SVGAGI. The V call is TRBV6-5, the J call TRBJ2-1, with TRBD1 matching 7 bases. This TCR was sampled from a man younger than 45 with type 1 diabetes. Sequencing was done on a sample of central memory CD4+ T cells from blood. The chain's CDR3 is CASSKPTGYYNEQFF. The CDR3 DNA reads TGTGCCAGCAGTAAACCGACAGGGTATTACAATGAGCAGTTCTTC.